A selection of T cell receptor beta chains follows, all from one sample in a study of T cells in Graves' hyperthyroidism and ophthalmopathy. TCRdb used MiXCR to reprocess the multiplex PCR reads, holding one entry per CDR3 protein. This table has roughly 400,000 distinct CDR3 sequences, roughly 13% appearing once. Sequencing was carried out using blood. The receptors derive from a man aged 50 to 60 with Graves' ophthalmopathy. Both conserved end residues are part of each CDR3. D genes are given only for firm matches. Expanded clones are given a class, and other clones once, few, many or no size at all.

size	J	D	V	DNA	CDR3
many	TRBJ2-1	TRBD2	TRBV7-2	TGTGCCAGCAGCAGGGGGACTAGCTTGAATGAGCAGTTCTTC	CASSRGTSLNEQFF
-	TRBJ2-2	-	TRBV6-1	TGTGCCAGCAGTTCTCCGCGTTGGGGACAGAACACCGGGGAGCTGTTTTTT	CASSSPRWGQNTGELFF
few	TRBJ1-5	TRBD1	TRBV30	TGTGCCTGGGGGACAGGCGCTCAGCCCCAGCATTTT	CAWGTGAQPQHF
-	TRBJ2-7	-	TRBV28	TGTGCCAGCAGGTACGGAGTTTGGGGGGCAGCGGGCTCCTACGAGCAGTACTTC	CASRYGVWGAAGSYEQYF
many	TRBJ2-7	-	TRBV27	TGTGCCAGCAGTCCCACTGGGCAGGTTTCCTACGAGCAGTACTTC	CASSPTGQVSYEQYF
many	TRBJ2-2	-	TRBV7-2	TGTGCCAGCAGCTTAGTGGTTTTTAACACCGGGGAGCTGTTTTTT	CASSLVVFNTGELFF
many	TRBJ2-5	-	TRBV30	TGTGCCTGGAGTGGGAATCTAGCGCCGCAAGAGACCCAGTACTTC	CAWSGNLAPQETQYF
-	TRBJ2-1	-	TRBV19	TGTGCCAGTAGTGGAGGGACAAACTACAATGAGCAGTTCTTC	CASSGGTNYNEQFF
few	TRBJ2-5	-	TRBV27	TGTGCCAGCAGTTTATCAGGACTAGGGGGGCGCCGTGAGACCCAGTACTTC	CASSLSGLGGRRETQYF
-	TRBJ2-7	-	TRBV9	TGTGCCAGCAGCGTAGGGCTGGAGGGCTCCTACGAGCAGTACTTC	CASSVGLEGSYEQYF
many	TRBJ1-2	-	TRBV30	TGTGCCTGGGATAAGGGACATTACTACACCTTC	CAWDKGHYYTF
many	TRBJ2-3	TRBD1	TRBV20-1	TGCAGTGCTAGGAGGGGGCCTAGCACAGATACGCAGTATTTT	CSARRGPSTDTQYF
few	TRBJ2-7	TRBD2	TRBV6-9	TGTGCCAGCAGTTATTCCCCGCGGGAGCCCTCCTACGAGCAGTACTTC	CASSYSPREPSYEQYF
few	TRBJ2-3	-	TRBV11-3	TGTGCCAGTCAGCTTGGGACAGATACGCAGTATTTT	CASQLGTDTQYF